This TCR beta chain was identified in a study of shared clonotypes between healthy human individuals. Study observations and caveats: Generally, naive subsets (rather than memory subsets) showed larger estimated richness.

On this clone itself: Its specificity is unknown.

Sequenced by immunoSEQ multiplex PCR; TCRdb stores in-frame clones only, minus some. The table lists approximately 2,200,000 clones, about 92% of them singletons. The CDR3 spans 14 residues. V lost 2 bases to trimming and J lost 4 bases, with 11 bases between them. The germline gives CDR1 MNHEY, CDR2 SMNVEV (reference sequence). Naivety among CD8 cells was defined by CD45RO negativity and positive CCR7 selection, thereby excluding terminally differentiated effector memory CD45RA+ cells. The chain employs TRBV27 and TRBJ1-1; D uncertain. The source of this sequence is a man aged 18 to 35 in good health. Some clones in this sample may be carry-over from other donors' samples. The sequenced sample consisted of naive CD8+ T cells from PBMCs. This CDR3 is CASSLRVGPTEAFF. The CDR3 nucleotides are TGTGCCAGCAGTTTAAGAGTTGGGCCCACTGAAGCTTTCTTT.